This T cell receptor (beta chain) came from a study of blood T cell repertoires in COVID-19. Study summary: T cells, B-cell-depleted T cells, or PBMCs provided the cDNA or gDNA that served as material.

Repertoires were generated with immunoSEQ multiplex PCR, while TCRdb's copy carries only in-frame clones and drops some. Among over 45,000 clones listed, about 88% were seen once. Germline lookup yields CDR1 KGHSH and CDR2 LQKENI. CDR3 length: 13 residues. Trimming stripped 3 bases from V and 1 base from J, with 7 bases between. This receptor was obtained from a woman in her fifties or sixties with active COVID-19. The genes are TRBV18 and TRBJ2-7; D may be TRBD2 (5 bases). The sequenced sample consisted of peripheral blood. CDR3 sequence reads: CASSPGSSYEQYF. In DNA form, the CDR3 reads TGTGCCAGCTCACCGGGGAGTTCCTACGAGCAGTACTTC.